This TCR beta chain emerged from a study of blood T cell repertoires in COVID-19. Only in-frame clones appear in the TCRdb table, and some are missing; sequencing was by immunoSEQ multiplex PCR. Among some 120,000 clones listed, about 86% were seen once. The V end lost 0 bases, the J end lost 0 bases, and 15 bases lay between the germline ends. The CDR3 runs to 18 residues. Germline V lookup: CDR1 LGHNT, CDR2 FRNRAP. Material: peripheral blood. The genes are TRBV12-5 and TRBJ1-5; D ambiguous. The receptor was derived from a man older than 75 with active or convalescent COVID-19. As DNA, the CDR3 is TGTGCTAGTGGTTTGGTAGTGGGCAGCACCTATAGCAATCAGCCCCAGCATTTT. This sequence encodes CASGLVVGSTYSNQPQHF. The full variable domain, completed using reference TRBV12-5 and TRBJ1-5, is DARVTQTPRHKVTEMGQEVTMRCQPILGHNTVFWYRQTMMQGLELLAYFRNRAPLDDSGMPKDRFSAEMPDATLATLKIQPSEPRDSAVYFCASGLVVGSTYSNQPQHFGDGTRLSIL.